The next 13 T cell receptor beta chains were all read from a single sample in a study of regulatory T cells in long-lasting Graves disease. In building TCR beta libraries, iRepertoire HTBI primers were used together with Arm-PCR of CDR3 regions. TCRdb reanalysed the multiplex PCR reads using MiXCR and keeps one entry per CDR3 protein. The sample contains hundreds of thousands of distinct CDR3 sequences, about 16% of which appear only once. Time point specified: newly diagnosed GD, antithyroid drugs for less than 3 months. The authors made the TCR library using RNA they extracted from PBMCs. The same data also went into a second study, on T cells in Graves' hyperthyroidism and ophthalmopathy.

The starting material was peripheral blood mononuclear cells (PBMCs), obtained at new diagnosis, from a patient treated with antithyroid drugs. All receptors come from a woman aged 40-60 years with Graves disease.

The rearrangement links TRBV20-1 to TRBJ1-6, with D possibly matching TRBD1 (5 bases). This CDR3 is 16 amino acids long. V lost 0 bases and J 0 bases, leaving 9 bases between the germline ends. Germline V gene sequence: CDR1 DFQATT, CDR2 SNEGSKA (reference sequence). The CDR3, as DNA: TGCAGTGCTAGAGAGACAGTTAGCTCCTATAATTCACCCCTCCACTTT. As protein: CSARETVSSYNSPLHF.

Ten or more counts support this clonotype. The chain carries TRBV6-9 and TRBJ1-1; no firm D call. The CDR3 is 14 residues long. Trimming pared 3 bases from V and 1 base from J, leaving 9 bases between. CDR1 and CDR2 from the germline V gene are MNHGY and SVAAGI. The CDR3 sequence: CASSYEFPNTEAFF. CDR3 sequence (DNA): TGTGCCAGCAGTTACGAGTTCCCGAACACTGAAGCTTTCTTT.

This clonotype was observed many times. This sequence joins TRBV30 and TRBJ1-1, with 10 bases aligning to TRBD1. The CDR3 has 14 amino acids. V trimming: 1 base; J trimming: 5 bases; junction bases outside the gene matches: 4. Germline lookup yields CDR1 GTSNPN and CDR2 SVGIG (reference sequence). The CDR3 spells CAWSGLGQGTEAFF. DNA for the CDR3: TGTGCCTGGAGTGGCTTGGGACAGGGGACTGAAGCTTTCTTT.

This clonotype was recorded many times. The chain couples TRBV20-1 to TRBJ1-4; the match to TRBD1 covers 9 bases. V dropped 5 bases and J dropped 0; count of bases not matched to a gene: 10. From germline, CDR1 is DFQATT and CDR2 SNEGSKA (reference sequence). This CDR3 is built from 17 residues. CDR3 nucleotide sequence: TGCAGTGCTCAGGGGGCTGGGACAGGGCCAACTAATGAAAAACTGTTTTTT. This sequence encodes CSAQGAGTGPTNEKLFF.

The chain uses TRBV6-5 and TRBJ2-5; D is undetermined. V lost 2 bases to trimming and J lost 5 bases, with 9 bases between them. Germline V gene data show CDR1 as MNHEY and CDR2 as SVGAGI. The CDR3 contains 13 residues. Written as DNA, the CDR3 is TGTGCCAGCAGTTACGGCAGGATCGAGACCCAGTACTTC. It translates to CASSYGRIETQYF.

J is TRBJ2-7 and V is TRBV30, with 7 bases fitting TRBD1. CDR3 length: 13 amino acids. The germline gives CDR1 GTSNPN, CDR2 SVGIG (reference sequence). V lost 4 bases and J lost 2; bases outside the gene matches: 5. CDR3 residues: CAWTTGAAYEQYF. CDR3 in DNA: TGTGCCTGGACAACAGGGGCCGCCTACGAGCAGTACTTC.

The genes are TRBV27 and TRBJ1-6, with unresolved D. CDR1 and CDR2 (germline): MNHEY, SMNVEV (reference sequence). Trimming took off 7 bases at V and 7 bases at J, with 14 bases between the two ends. This CDR3 is built from 14 residues. CDR3 in amino acids: CASNSGIGNSPLHF. The CDR3 DNA is TGTGCCAGCAACTCCGGGATTGGGAATTCACCCCTCCACTTT.

This clonotype was seen ten or more times. The chain uses TRBV6-1 and TRBJ1-1; 7 nucleotides match TRBD1. From germline, CDR1 is MNHNS and CDR2 SASEGT. J lost 0 bases, V lost 5 bases, and 12 bases had no gene match. The CDR3 is 17 residues long. DNA of the CDR3: TGTGCCAGCAGTCTATCGACCCCAGGGGGGGTGAACACTGAAGCTTTCTTT. Protein: CASSLSTPGGVNTEAFF.

Concerning this clonotype: The germline gene is not matched at one end of the junction; a read error may be the cause. V usage is TRBV2 and J usage is TRBJ2-3; weak D call: TRBD1 (6 bases). The V gene's germline CDR1 is SNHLY and CDR2 FYNNEI. This CDR3 region has 14 residues. The CDR3 DNA reads as TGTGCCAGCAGGGGGAACAGGGTCACAGATGCGCAGTATTTT. Translation gives CASRGNRVTDAQYF.

Concerning this clonotype: A much larger clone is a single base away; this may be a read error. The chain has TRBV25-1 and TRBJ2-7, with a weak D call TRBD1 (5 bases). Germline lookup yields CDR1 MGHDK and CDR2 SYGVNS. The CDR3 contains 15 residues. CDR3 in amino acids: CASSEWAGYSYEQHF. As DNA, the CDR3 is TGTGCCAGCAGTGAATGGGCAGGGTACTCCTACGAGCAGCACTTC.

This clonotype was found a few times. This rearrangement joins TRBV20-1 to TRBJ2-2; possibly TRBD2 for D (6 bases). Trimming pared 5 bases from V and 5 bases from J, leaving 9 bases between. The CDR3 covers 12 residues. Germline V gene data show CDR1 as DFQATT and CDR2 as SNEGSKA (reference sequence). The CDR3 sequence: CSAPGGTGELFF. In DNA form, the CDR3 reads TGCAGTGCTCCTGGGGGGACCGGGGAGCTGTTTTTT.

The table lists this clonotype with many counts. This chain links TRBV13 with TRBJ2-7; TRBD1 matches at 7 bases. Germline lookup yields CDR1 PRHDT and CDR2 FYEKMQ (reference sequence). This CDR3 comprises 18 residues. The V segment lost 4 bases and the J segment 0 bases; nucleotides outside the gene matches: 15. CDR3 nucleotides: TGTGCCAGCAGCTCACTTAAGCCGGGACAGAGTGCCTCCTACGAGCAGTACTTC. This gives the protein CASSSLKPGQSASYEQYF.

This clonotype was observed a few times. The gene calls are TRBV7-2 and TRBJ2-2; TRBD2 agrees at 7 bases. The trim removed 3 bases at V and 4 bases at J, leaving 8 bases unmatched. This CDR3 has 16 residues. Germline CDR1 and CDR2: SGHTA and FQGNSA. CDR3 residues: CASSFPLADLTGELFF. The CDR3 coding sequence is TGTGCCAGCAGCTTCCCCCTAGCGGACCTCACCGGGGAGCTGTTTTTT.